This T cell receptor beta chain comes out of a study of shared clonotypes between healthy human individuals (dated by TCRdb to about 2020). Regarding the complete study: A couple of women and a few men aged 18 to 49 years were included in the cohort. For each donor, CD4 naive and CD4 memory were each given three plates, CD8 naive was given two plates, and CD8 memory was given one plate. Between about 0.9 and 9 billion PBMCs per donor were obtained by leukapheresis. The study deeply sequenced blood TCR repertoires of several healthy adults to estimate repertoire size and the extent of clonotype sharing between individuals. To increase sequencing depth and limit assay-specific biases, different laboratories used diverse techniques to prepare libraries and sequence TCR repertoires.

Relative to germline, V is 7 bases shorter and J is 2 bases shorter, with 16 bases between their ends. Looking up the germline V gene (reference sequence) yields CDR1 LNHDA and CDR2 SQIVND. CDR3 length: 15 amino acids, cysteine to phenylalanine. This entry keeps only the CDR3 DNA: 45 bases, framed from base 1. Broad study findings and their caveats: Rarefaction of sorted-subset datasets indicated incomplete sequencing despite the large sequencing depth. Estimated clonotype richness was generally larger for naive than for memory subsets. Because the study included a small number of donors, the genetic and exposure-history diversity represented was limited. When a handful of donors were compared, the shared fraction of clonotypes was around 5% for naive CD4, 3.5% to 4% for naive CD8, 2.3% for memory CD4, and 0.4% for memory CD8. Sampling was limited to blood, and TCR repertoires in tissue likely differ from TCR repertoires in blood. Compared with non-shared clonotypes, the clonotypes found in all four sorted-subset donors had higher generation probabilities. Based on pairwise subsampling, the degree of clonotype sharing among donors was expected to be affected by sequencing depth.

With regard to this clone: No antigen is known for it. No per-base quality is available; no much larger clone lies one base away.

Using the deep immunoSEQ assay, TCR CDR3 regions were amplified from genomic DNA by multiplex PCR. For each cell subset, the extracted genomic DNA was distributed evenly across all wells of several immunoSEQ 96-well plates, and each plate served as one replicate. Each replicate PCR for sorted subsets received 150 to 250 ng genomic DNA, equal to roughly 30,000 T cell genomes. Purified libraries were measured with a Qubit 3.0 fluorometer, size-checked on a Bioanalyzer 2100, and measured again with the KAPA Library Quantification kit. Every immunoSEQ 96-well plate was sequenced on a dedicated single-read 150-cycle Illumina NextSeq 550 flow cell. Per the source publication's procedure: Because the immunoSEQ output included only junctional sequences and no quality scores, the filtering could not be the same as the filtering used for full-length reads. To assign V/J genes and CDR3, sequences were annotated using PyIR, a Python wrapper for IgBLAST v1.9, with IMGT germline references. Reads were removed for weak V/J assignments (E-value above 1e-6), missing CDR3, stop codons, out-of-frame junctions, or ambiguous translated residues. V3J clonotypes were defined as sequences sharing the same inferred V gene, J gene, and CDR3 amino acid sequence. Percentage overlap between repertoires was calculated by dividing the number of shared unique clonotypes by the size of the smaller repertoire. Three approaches were used to assess repertoire richness: RTK rarefaction, the Chao1 estimator, and Recon v2.1 estimates of unobserved clonotypes. OLGA was used to compute generation probabilities for all TCRbeta clonotypes that the gDNA method yielded from a handful of donors. TCRdb took over this immuneACCESS table, retaining in-frame rearrangements with V and J assigned. Such tables are incomplete; in checked studies, under half of the missing clones stem from an unresolved V gene, and the remainder is unexplained. The V and J calls and clone size are taken from that table; D and trimming were inferred from the DNA. In this sample the table shows about 2.4 million clones, 93% of which occur a single time. Clones ranked in the top ten supply roughly 0.36% of the sample.

Healthy HIV-negative adults with no recently reported acute infections or vaccinations were included as donors. Every donor was a Caucasian adult residing in Nashville, Tennessee, USA. CD4+ T cells were enriched by magnetic negative selection, after which naive cells were positively selected on CD45RA and the negative fraction was taken as the memory subset. After blood collection by leukapheresis, PBMCs were isolated using Ficoll-Histopaque density gradient centrifugation and then cryopreserved in the vapor phase of liquid nitrogen. Purity and quantity of every magnetically sorted T cell population were checked by analytical flow cytometry. Each sorted fraction had its genomic DNA isolated and then quantified by UV absorbance on a Nanodrop 2000c.

This sequence was found in a man between 18 and 35 years old in good health. Some clones in this sample may be carry-over from other donors' samples. The sequence joins TRBV19 to TRBJ2-3; a tentative D match to TRBD1 spans 6 bases. Sequences were obtained from naive CD4+ T cells from PBMCs. The meaning of the sample's cell subset or site label: CD45RA+ positively selected. The CDR3 in this case is CASTDLRGTTDTQYF. Here is the DNA: TGTGCCAGTACCGACTTGAGGGGGACCACAGATACGCAGTATTTT.